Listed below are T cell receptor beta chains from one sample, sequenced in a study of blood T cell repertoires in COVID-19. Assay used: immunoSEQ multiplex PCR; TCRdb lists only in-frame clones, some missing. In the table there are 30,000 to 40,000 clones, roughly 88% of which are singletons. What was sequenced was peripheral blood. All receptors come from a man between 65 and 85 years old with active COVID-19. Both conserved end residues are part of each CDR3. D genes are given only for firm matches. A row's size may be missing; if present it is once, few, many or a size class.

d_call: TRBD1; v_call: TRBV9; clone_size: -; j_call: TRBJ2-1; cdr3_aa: CASSKVGTGVMNEQFF; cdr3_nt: TGTGCCAGCAGTAAAGTGGGGACAGGGGTTATGAATGAGCAGTTCTTC
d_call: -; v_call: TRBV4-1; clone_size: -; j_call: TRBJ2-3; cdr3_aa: CASSQDGGGSASDTQYF; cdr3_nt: TGCGCCAGCAGCCAAGATGGTGGGGGCTCTGCCTCAGATACGCAGTATTTT
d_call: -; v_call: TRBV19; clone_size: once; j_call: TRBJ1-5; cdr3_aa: CASSMMRQPQHF; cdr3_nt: TGTGCCAGTAGTATGATGCGGCAGCCCCAGCATTTT
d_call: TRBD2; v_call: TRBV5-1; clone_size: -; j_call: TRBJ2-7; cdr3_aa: CASSAGTSGIYEQYF; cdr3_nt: TGCGCCAGCAGCGCGGGGACTAGCGGGATTTACGAGCAGTACTTC
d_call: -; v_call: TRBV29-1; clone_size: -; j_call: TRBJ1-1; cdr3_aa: CSGRGGVGSEAFF; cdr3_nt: TGCAGCGGGCGGGGCGGAGTGGGGTCTGAAGCTTTCTTT
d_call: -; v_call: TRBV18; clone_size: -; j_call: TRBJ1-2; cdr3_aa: CASSTDRYGYTF; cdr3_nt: TGTGCCAGCTCTACGGACAGATATGGCTACACCTTC
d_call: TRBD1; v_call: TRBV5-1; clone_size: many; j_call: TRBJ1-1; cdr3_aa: CASSNGQGTDTEAFF; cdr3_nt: TGCGCCAGCAGCAACGGACAGGGTACGGACACTGAAGCTTTCTTT
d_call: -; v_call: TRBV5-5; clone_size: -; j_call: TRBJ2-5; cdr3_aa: CASSLGQPLAQYF; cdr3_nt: TGTGCCAGCAGCTTGGGACAGCCTTTGGCCCAGTACTTC
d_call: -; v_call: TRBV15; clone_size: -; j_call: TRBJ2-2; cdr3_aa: CATSPRRETGELFF; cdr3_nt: TGTGCCACCAGCCCCCGCAGGGAAACCGGGGAGCTGTTTTTT
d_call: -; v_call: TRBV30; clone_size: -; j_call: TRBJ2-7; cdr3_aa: CAWRGQNYEQYF; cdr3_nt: TGTGCCTGGAGGGGGCAGAATTACGAGCAGTACTTC
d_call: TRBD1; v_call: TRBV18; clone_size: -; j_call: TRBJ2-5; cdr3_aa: CASSPTSGTGGRETQYF; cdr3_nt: TGTGCCAGCTCACCTACATCCGGGACAGGGGGTCGAGAGACCCAGTACTTC
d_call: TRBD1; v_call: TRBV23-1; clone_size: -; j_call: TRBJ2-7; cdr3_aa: CASRDRGYEQYF; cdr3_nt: TGCGCCAGCCGGGACAGGGGCTACGAGCAGTACTTC
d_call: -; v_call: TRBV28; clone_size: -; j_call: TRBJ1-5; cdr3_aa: CASRGTGPHQPQHF; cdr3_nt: TGTGCCAGCAGGGGTACAGGGCCCCATCAGCCCCAGCATTTT
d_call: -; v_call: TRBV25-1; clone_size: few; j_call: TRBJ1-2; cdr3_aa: CASSDSYYGYTF; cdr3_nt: TGTGCCAGCTCGGACAGTTACTATGGCTACACCTTC
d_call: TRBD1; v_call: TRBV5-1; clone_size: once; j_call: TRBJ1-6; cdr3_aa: CASSLPGTANSPLHF; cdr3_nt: TGCGCCAGCAGCCTGCCCGGGACAGCGAATTCACCCCTCCACTTT
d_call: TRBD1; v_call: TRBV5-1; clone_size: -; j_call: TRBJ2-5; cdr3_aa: CASSYKRQGRETQYF; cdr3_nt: TGCGCCAGCAGCTACAAACGACAGGGTCGGGAGACCCAGTACTTC
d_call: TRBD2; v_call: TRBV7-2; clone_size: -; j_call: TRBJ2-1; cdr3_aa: CASSVALAGSYNEQFF; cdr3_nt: TGTGCCAGCAGCGTCGCCTTAGCGGGGTCCTACAATGAGCAGTTCTTC
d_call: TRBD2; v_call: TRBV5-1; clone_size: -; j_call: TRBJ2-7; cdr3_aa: CASSLRAGVREQYF; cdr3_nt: TGCGCCAGCAGCTTGCGTGCGGGAGTTCGCGAGCAGTACTTC
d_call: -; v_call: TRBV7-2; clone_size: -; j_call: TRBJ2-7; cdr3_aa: CASSLEAGVGYEQYF; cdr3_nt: TGTGCCAGCAGCTTAGAGGCAGGGGTTGGGTACGAGCAGTACTTC